This entry lists 2 T cell receptor beta chains sequenced from one sample in a study of tumor-infiltrating lymphocytes in oesophageal squamous cell carcinoma. TCRdb redid the calling of the PCR reads with MiXCR, one entry per CDR3 protein. The sample lists about 21,000 distinct CDR3 sequences; more than 30% were seen once. The specimen was esophageal tumor tissue. The source is a male donor with esophageal squamous cell carcinoma.

This clonotype was picked up many times. J is TRBJ2-7 and V is TRBV6-1, with D tentatively TRBD2 (6 bases). The CDR3 length is 12 residues. Per the germline V gene, CDR1 is MNHNS and CDR2 is SASEGT. The V gene lost 5 bases and the J gene lost 6 bases, with 11 bases spanning the gap. The CDR3 DNA reads TGTGCCAGCAGTCCTCGGGGGATCGAGCAGTACTTC. Translated, it gives CASSPRGIEQYF.

The V gene is TRBV7-2, the J gene TRBJ1-1; TRBD1 matches at 7 bases. The CDR3 sequence is 16 residues long. The junction had 13 bases not matched to a gene; V was cut back by 4 bases and J by 5 bases. Germline CDR1 is SGHTA and CDR2 is FQGNSA. DNA of the CDR3: TGTGCCAGCAGCTCCTATCCGACAGGGATGGTGACTGAAGCTTTCTTT. It translates to CASSSYPTGMVTEAFF. Supplemented by reference TRBV7-2 and TRBJ1-1, the full variable domain reads GAGVSQSPSNKVTEKGKDVELRCDPISGHTALYWYRQSLGQGLEFLIYFQGNSAPDKSGLPSDRFSAERTGGSVSTLTIQRTQQEDSAVYLCASSSYPTGMVTEAFFGQGTRLTVV.